This TCR beta chain was identified in a study of cytomegalovirus exposure and HLA in healthy donors. Study in general: Earlier results showed 117 million unique TCR beta sequences derived from roughly 190 million T cells. Around 83% of around 400 genotyped donors fell in the Caucasian-associated ancestry cluster.

Study-level results: Later, an analysis found that common viral pathogens appeared to be linked with several of the most significant clusters.

This clone was seen only once. Its antigen is not identified. Vbeta (60) and Jbeta (13) primers were used in the PCR. Repertoires were generated with immunoSEQ multiplex PCR, while TCRdb's copy carries only in-frame clones and drops some. Found here are about 97,000 clones, around four fifths of them singletons; the top ten hold 3.5% to 5%. The CDR3 covers 16 residues. Losses at the gene ends were 0 bases for V and 0 bases for J; bases not matched to a gene: 2. Germline V gene data show CDR1 as MNHEY and CDR2 as SVGAGI. The sequencing sample was made of PBMCs. This receptor was obtained from a man aged 40-50 years in good health and CMV-seronegative. V and J are TRBV6-5 and TRBJ2-7, with TRBD2 matching 10 bases. The CDR3 DNA sequence: TGTGCCAGCAGTTACTCGGTAGCGGGGGGCTCCTACGAGCAGTACTTC. Residues: CASSYSVAGGSYEQYF.